The entry that follows covers one TCR beta chain sequence. This entry is derived from a study of blood T cell repertoires in COVID-19. Turning to the study itself: Sample material is recorded as cDNA or gDNA derived from T cells, B-cell-depleted T cells, or PBMCs.

Clones were read by immunoSEQ multiplex PCR, and TCRdb kept only the in-frame ones, dropping some. The table has about 100,000 clones, roughly 92% seen once. This TCR was sampled from a man in his 70s with acute or convalescent COVID-19. Sequencing input: peripheral blood.

The CDR3, as DNA: TGTGCCAGCAGTTTTTGGACTTATGGCTACACCTTC. Amino acid sequence: CASSFWTYGYTF. This chain joins TRBV12-3 or TRBV12-4 and TRBJ1-2; D is unclear. The CDR3 totals 12 residues. Trimming pared 3 bases from V and 5 bases from J, leaving 7 bases between.